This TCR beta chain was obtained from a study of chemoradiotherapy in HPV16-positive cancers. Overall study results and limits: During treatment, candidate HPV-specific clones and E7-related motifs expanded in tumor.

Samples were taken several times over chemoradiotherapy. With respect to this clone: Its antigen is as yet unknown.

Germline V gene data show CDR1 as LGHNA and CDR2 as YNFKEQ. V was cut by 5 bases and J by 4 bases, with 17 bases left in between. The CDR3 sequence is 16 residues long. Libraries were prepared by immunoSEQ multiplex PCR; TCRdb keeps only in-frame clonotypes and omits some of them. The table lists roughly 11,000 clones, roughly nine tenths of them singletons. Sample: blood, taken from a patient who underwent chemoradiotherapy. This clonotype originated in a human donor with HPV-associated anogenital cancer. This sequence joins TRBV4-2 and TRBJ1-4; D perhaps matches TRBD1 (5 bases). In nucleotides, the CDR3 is TGTGCCAGCAGCTTGAGATCGGGGGGGAATAATGAAAAACTGTTTTTT. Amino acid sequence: CASSLRSGGNNEKLFF.